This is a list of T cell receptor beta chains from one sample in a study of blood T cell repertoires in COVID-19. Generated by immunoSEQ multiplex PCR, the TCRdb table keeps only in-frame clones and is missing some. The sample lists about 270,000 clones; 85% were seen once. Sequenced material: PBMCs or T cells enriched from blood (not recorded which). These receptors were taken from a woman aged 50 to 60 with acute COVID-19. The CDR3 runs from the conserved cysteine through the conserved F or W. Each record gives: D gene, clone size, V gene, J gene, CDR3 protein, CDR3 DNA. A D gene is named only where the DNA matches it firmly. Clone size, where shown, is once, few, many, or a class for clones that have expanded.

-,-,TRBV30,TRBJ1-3,CAWAAQVSGNTIYF,TGTGCCTGGGCTGCACAAGTCTCTGGAAACACCATATATTTT
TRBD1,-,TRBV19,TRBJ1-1,CASSIWTGNMNTEAFF,TGTGCCAGTAGTATTTGGACAGGGAACATGAACACTGAAGCTTTCTTT
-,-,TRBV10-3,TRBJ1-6,CAITLSPVRPLHF,TGTGCCATCACCTTGAGCCCGGTACGACCCCTCCACTTT
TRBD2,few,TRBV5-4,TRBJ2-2,CASSLASGVVTGELFF,TGTGCCAGCAGCTTGGCTAGCGGGGTAGTCACCGGGGAGCTGTTTTTT
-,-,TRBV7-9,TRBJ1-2,CASSLQGPYGYTF,TGTGCCAGCAGCCTACAGGGACCTTATGGCTACACCTTC
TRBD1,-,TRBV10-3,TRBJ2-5,CAISGTGGAGEETQYF,TGTGCCATCAGTGGGACAGGGGGCGCGGGGGAGGAGACCCAGTACTTC
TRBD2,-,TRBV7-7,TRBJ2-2,CASSLEASGANTGELFF,TGTGCCAGCAGCTTAGAGGCTAGCGGGGCCAACACCGGGGAGCTGTTTTTT
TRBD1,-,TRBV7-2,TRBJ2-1,CASSQIARQGAYYEQFF,TGTGCCAGCAGCCAAATAGCCAGACAGGGGGCCTACTATGAGCAGTTCTTC
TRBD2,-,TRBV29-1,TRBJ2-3,CSVESSGGPDTQYF,TGCAGCGTTGAGTCTAGCGGGGGTCCAGATACGCAGTATTTT
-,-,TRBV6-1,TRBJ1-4,CASSEGSQRLLFF,TGTGCCAGCAGTGAAGGGTCCCAGCGTCTTCTTTTTTTT
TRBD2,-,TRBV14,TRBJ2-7,CASVVSGGGVSYEQYF,TGTGCCAGTGTGGTTAGCGGGGGTGGAGTCTCCTACGAGCAGTACTTC
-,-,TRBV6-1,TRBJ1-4,CASSDAQVATNEKLFF,TGTGCCAGCAGTGACGCGCAGGTTGCAACTAATGAAAAACTGTTTTTT
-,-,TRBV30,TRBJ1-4,CAWSVGQASNEKLFF,TGTGCCTGGAGTGTAGGCCAAGCGTCCAATGAAAAACTGTTTTTT
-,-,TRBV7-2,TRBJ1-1,CASTPGGRRGTEAFF,TGTGCCAGCACCCCCGGGGGGCGCCGGGGAACTGAAGCTTTCTTT
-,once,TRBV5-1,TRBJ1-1,CASSNGGLDTEAFF,TGCGCCAGCAGCAACGGGGGGCTCGACACTGAAGCTTTCTTT
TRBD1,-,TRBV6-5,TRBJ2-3,CASSPTGGSTDTQYF,TGTGCCAGCAGTCCTACAGGGGGTTCCACAGATACGCAGTATTTT
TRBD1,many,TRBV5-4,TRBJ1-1,CASSLGQGAWNTEAFF,TGTGCCAGCAGCTTGGGTCAGGGGGCATGGAACACTGAAGCTTTCTTT
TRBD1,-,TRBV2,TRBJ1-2,CASSVRQGAIGSGYTF,TGTGCCAGCAGCGTAAGACAGGGGGCGATCGGGTCCGGCTACACCTTC
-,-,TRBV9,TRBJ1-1,CASSKTGGNTEAFF,TGTGCCAGCAGCAAGACGGGGGGCAACACTGAAGCTTTCTTT
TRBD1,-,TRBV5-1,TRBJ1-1,CASSLTGQTDTEAFF,TGCGCCAGCAGCTTGACGGGACAGACAGACACTGAAGCTTTCTTT